The present TCR beta chain was sequenced within a study of blood T cell repertoires in COVID-19. Overall study context: The study drew acute and convalescent COVID-19 samples from the United States, Italy and Spain. T cells, B-cell-depleted T cells, or PBMCs supplied cDNA or gDNA.

Original methodology: For nucleated cells, counts were estimated from reference gene primer amplification. Only in-frame clones appear in the TCRdb table, and some are missing; sequencing was by immunoSEQ multiplex PCR. V and J calls plus clone size are reproduced from that table; the DNA served to infer D and trimming. This table has approximately 97,000 clones, about four fifths appearing once. Sequences were obtained from peripheral blood. This TCR came from a man in his forties with active or convalescent COVID-19.

The CDR3 loop is CASSPQDRFWAGYTF. The CDR3 nucleotides read TGTGCCAGCTCACCACAGGACAGGTTTTGGGCTGGCTACACCTTC. V and J are TRBV18 and TRBJ1-2; 7 nucleotides align to TRBD1. There are 15 residues in the CDR3. The germline gives CDR1 KGHSH, CDR2 LQKENI. After removal of 1 base from V and 7 bases from J, the junction contained 9 bases not matched to a gene. The whole variable domain, remainder taken from reference TRBV18 and TRBJ1-2, is NAGVMQNPRHLVRRRGQEARLRCSPMKGHSHVYWYRQLPEEGLKFMVYLQKENIIDESGMPKERFSAEFPKEGPSILRIQQVVRGDSAAYFCASSPQDRFWAGYTFGSGTRLTVV.